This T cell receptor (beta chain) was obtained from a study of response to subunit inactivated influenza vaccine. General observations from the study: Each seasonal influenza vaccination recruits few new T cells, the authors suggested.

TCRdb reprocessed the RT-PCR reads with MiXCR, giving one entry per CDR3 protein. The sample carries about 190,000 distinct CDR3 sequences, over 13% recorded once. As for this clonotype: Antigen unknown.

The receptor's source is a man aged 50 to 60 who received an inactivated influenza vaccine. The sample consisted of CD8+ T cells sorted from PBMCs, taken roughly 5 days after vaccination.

The CDR3, as DNA: TGCAGTGCTAGACCCTGGGGGAGCAATCAGCCCCAGCATTTT. Its translation: CSARPWGSNQPQHF. The V gene is TRBV20-1, the J gene TRBJ1-5, with D possibly being TRBD1 (5 bases). CDR3 length equals 14 residues. Between the trimmed V and J ends, which lost 2 bases and 1 base, there was a span of 9 bases. In germline, CDR1 is DFQATT, CDR2 SNEGSKA (reference sequence).